These 22 T cell receptor beta chains came from one sample sequenced in a study of vaccination and CD4 T cells after COVID-19. Specified treatment: approximately 9-day PBMC culture with coronavirus spike peptide pools or control peptides (ViraFEST assay). These receptors have no known antigen. Once obtained from cultured CD4+ T cells, the DNA was sequenced using the Oncomine TCR Beta short-read assay. TCRdb redid the calling of the PCR reads with MiXCR, one entry per CDR3 protein. The sample yields more than 12,000 distinct CDR3 sequences, 73% seen once. Sequenced: CD4+ T cells from blood, cultured in vitro. The receptors originated from a human donor who had recovered from COVID-19.

The chain carries TRBV12-3 or TRBV12-4 and TRBJ1-5; D remains unclear. The CDR3 runs to 13 residues. Trimming took off 5 bases at V and 5 bases at J, with 10 bases between the two ends. CDR3 nucleotide sequence: TGTGCCAGCAGTCCCGGTGGGGATCAGCCCCAGCATTTT. It specifies CASSPGGDQPQHF.

This clonotype has just a few counts. This chain links TRBV21-1 with TRBJ2-3; the D segment call TRBD2 is taken from the table without a DNA check. TRBV21-1 is a known pseudogene. CDR3 length: 15 residues. The CDR3 loop is CASSNQGLAGDTQYF. Written as DNA, the CDR3 is TGTGCCAGCAGCAATCAGGGCCTAGCGGGGGATACGCAGTATTTT.

The V call is TRBV28, the J call TRBJ2-7, with 15 bases fitting TRBD2. The CDR3 sequence is 19 residues long. CDR1 and CDR2 (germline): MDHEN, SYDVKM. V gave up 6 bases and J gave up 3 bases; unmatched junction bases: 15. The CDR3 DNA sequence: TGTGCCAGCAGCCCCCTAAGTGGACTAGCGGGAGGGCCGGGCTACGAGCAGTACTTC. Encoded protein: CASSPLSGLAGGPGYEQYF.

The V gene is TRBV5-1, the J gene TRBJ2-7; possibly TRBD2 for D (6 bases). The CDR3 runs to 14 residues. CDR1 SGHRS and CDR2 YFSETQ come from the germline V gene. V was trimmed by 0 bases and J by 0 bases, leaving 7 bases between them. The chain's CDR3 is CASSLVGGSYEQYF. For the CDR3, the DNA is TGCGCCAGCAGCTTGGTCGGGGGCTCCTACGAGCAGTACTTC.

This clonotype showed up just a few times. The chain is built from TRBV7-2 and TRBJ2-7; TRBD2 agrees at 11 bases. The CDR3 length is 18 residues. Germline V gene data show CDR1 as SGHTA and CDR2 as FQGNSA. The ends lost 5 bases at V and 0 bases at J; junction bases unmatched: 12. CDR3 residues: CASSLPRTSGRSSYEQYF. CDR3 sequence (DNA): TGTGCCAGCAGCCTCCCCCGGACTAGCGGGCGCAGCTCCTACGAGCAGTACTTC.

V gene TRBV28 combines with J gene TRBJ1-5; maybe TRBD1 (5 bases). The length of the CDR3 is 17 residues. The germline V gene encodes CDR1 MDHEN and CDR2 SYDVKM. The V end lost 4 bases, the J end lost 4 bases, and 20 bases lay between the germline ends. The CDR3 coding sequence is TGTGCCAGCAGTTCCCGGGACTCTGGGGTAGGAAATCAGCCCCAGCATTTT. It encodes CASSSRDSGVGNQPQHF. Supplemented by reference TRBV28 and TRBJ1-5, the full variable domain reads DVKVTQSSRYLVKRTGEKVFLECVQDMDHENMFWYRQDPGLGLRLIYFSYDVKMKEKGDIPEGYSVSREKKERFSLILESASTNQTSMYLCASSSRDSGVGNQPQHFGDGTRLSIL.

This clonotype was seen once. The rearrangement links TRBV7-2 to TRBJ2-1; D is unresolved. Germline V lookup: CDR1 SGHTA, CDR2 FQGNSA. V was clipped by 1 base and J by 9 bases, with 13 bases between them. This CDR3 has 14 residues. CDR3 protein: CASSLGGSPGEQFF. The CDR3 region has the DNA TGTGCCAGCAGCTTAGGTGGCAGCCCGGGTGAGCAGTTCTTC.

This clonotype was detected once. V usage is TRBV6-1 and J usage is TRBJ2-7, with TRBD1 matching 9 bases. Germline assignment: CDR1 MNHNS and CDR2 SASEGT. There are 14 residues in the CDR3. The trim removed 5 bases at V and 1 base at J, leaving 3 bases unmatched. The CDR3 DNA sequence: TGTGCCAGCAGTCGGGACAGGGTTTCCTACGAGCAGTACTTC. This gives the protein CASSRDRVSYEQYF.

The rearrangement joins TRBV20-1 to TRBJ1-1; 9 nucleotides line up with TRBD1. This CDR3 comprises 15 residues. V was pared by 5 bases and J by 0 bases, with 7 bases of the junction left unmatched. Germline V gives CDR1 DFQATT, CDR2 SNEGSKA (reference sequence). CDR3 sequence (DNA): TGCAGTGCTGTCGGGACAGGGCGTTTGAACACTGAAGCTTTCTTT. It translates to CSAVGTGRLNTEAFF.

The genes are TRBV4-1 and TRBJ2-1, with D perhaps being TRBD1 or TRBD2 (5 bases each). The ends were cut back, 0 bases at V and 3 bases at J, with 12 bases in the middle. Germline V gene data show CDR1 as MGHRA and CDR2 as YSYEKL. The CDR3 is 16 amino acids. CDR3 loop: CASSQDERGRYNEQFF. CDR3 nucleotide sequence: TGCGCCAGCAGCCAAGATGAGAGGGGCCGCTACAATGAGCAGTTCTTC.

The DNA for the CDR3 is TGTGCCAGCAGCCAGACTAGCGGGAGGGCCGCCTACAATGAGCAGTTCTTC. This codes for CASSQTSGRAAYNEQFF. J is TRBJ2-1 and V is TRBV4-2, with 14 bases identical to TRBD2. Trimming cost V 3 bases and J 2 bases; bases outside gene matches: 3. This CDR3 spans 17 amino acids. CDR1 is LGHNA and CDR2 is YNFKEQ in the germline V gene.

V and J are TRBV6-1 and TRBJ2-7, with 15 nucleotides matching TRBD2. Looked up from germline, CDR1 is MNHNS and CDR2 is SASEGT. The CDR3 covers 18 residues. V shed 5 bases, J shed 2 bases, and the junction held 10 bases outside the gene matches. DNA of the CDR3: TGTGCCAGCAGTCGGGGACTAGCGGGAGGAGGTTATGCCTACGAGCAGTACTTC. Amino acids: CASSRGLAGGGYAYEQYF.

This chain connects TRBV21-1 to TRBJ2-7. TRBV21-1 is termed a pseudogene. The CDR3 sequence is 14 residues long. Here the CDR3 DNA reads TGTGCCAGCAGCGTATACCCCAGCTCCTACGAGCAGTACTTC. Its translation is CASSVYPSSYEQYF.

This clonotype turned up a few times. The chain carries TRBV10-3 and TRBJ1-5; D is perhaps TRBD1 (5 bases). CDR3 length: 13 amino acids. The germline gives CDR1 ENHRY, CDR2 SYGVKD. V was pared by 0 bases and J by 9 bases, with 9 bases between. DNA for the CDR3: TGTGCCATCAGTGAGTCGTTTGGGGGGCCCCAGCATTTT. Amino acids: CAISESFGGPQHF.

This chain links TRBV19 with TRBJ2-3, with D possibly matching TRBD1 (6 bases). The CDR3 consists of 15 residues. The germline V gene has CDR1 LNHDA and CDR2 SQIVND (reference sequence). Trimming took 1 base from V and 2 from J, leaving 10 bases between them. The CDR3 DNA reads TGTGCCAGTAGTATAGGGCCAGGGGCCACAGATACGCAGTATTTT. It yields the protein CASSIGPGATDTQYF.

V usage is TRBV12-3 or TRBV12-4 and J usage is TRBJ2-3; D unresolved. The CDR3 length is 11 residues. The V and J ends lost 7 bases and 8 bases respectively, with 10 bases between them. CDR3 nucleotide sequence: TGTGCCAGCACCCGTCGAGGTACGCAGTATTTT. This codes for CASTRRGTQYF.

The table lists this clonotype with a count of one. The chain is built from TRBV5-4 and TRBJ2-1, with 7 bases lining up with TRBD1. Germline-derived CDR1 and CDR2 are SGHNT and YYREEE (reference sequence). The length of the CDR3 is 16 residues. V was clipped by 3 bases and J by 1 base; unmatched bases: 7. DNA for the CDR3: TGTGCCAGCAGCTCAAAAACGGACAGGTCCTACAATGAGCAGTTCTTC. It encodes CASSSKTDRSYNEQFF.

The V gene is TRBV11-1, the J gene TRBJ2-7; D is uncertain. V lost 7 bases and J 1 base, leaving 14 bases between the germline ends. The CDR3 has 14 amino acids. Germline V gene lookup returns CDR1 SGHAT and CDR2 FQDESV (reference sequence). The CDR3 DNA reads as TGTGCCAGCAAGAAAGGGCACAGTTCCTACGAGCAGTACTTC. It specifies CASKKGHSSYEQYF.

The genes are TRBV7-2 and TRBJ1-4; 10 bases are a match to TRBD1. The CDR3 length is 16 residues. Germline V gene sequence: CDR1 SGHTA, CDR2 FQGNSA. V trimming: 2 bases; J trimming: 8 bases; junction bases outside the gene matches: 8. CDR3 loop: CASSLQTGGMREKLFF. Written as DNA, the CDR3 is TGTGCCAGCAGCTTACAGACAGGGGGCATGAGGGAAAAACTGTTTTTT.

The chain recombines TRBV6-1 with TRBJ1-2; 7 positions match TRBD1. CDR3 length: 14 residues. Trimming took 2 bases from V and 3 from J; bases not matched to a gene: 3. Germline V gene lookup returns CDR1 MNHNS and CDR2 SASEGT. The CDR3 loop reads CASSEFQGDYGYTF. CDR3 nucleotides: TGTGCCAGCAGTGAATTTCAGGGGGACTATGGCTACACCTTC.

V is TRBV7-2 and J is TRBJ2-3; TRBD2 matches 7 bases. Germline V gene sequence: CDR1 SGHTA, CDR2 FQGNSA. CDR3 size: 15 residues. V lost 5 bases and J lost 5; bases outside the gene matches: 10. The CDR3 reads CASSQGAGDGDTQYF. The CDR3 region has the DNA TGTGCCAGCAGCCAAGGGGCGGGAGATGGAGATACGCAGTATTTT.

This clonotype was seen a handful of times. V is TRBV6-1 and J is TRBJ2-2, with D perhaps matching TRBD2 (7 bases). The germline V gene has CDR1 MNHNS and CDR2 SASEGT. Between the trimmed V and J ends, which lost 6 bases and 6 bases, there was a span of 17 bases. The length of the CDR3 is 15 residues. The CDR3 spells CASRRGREGPGELFF. Written as DNA, the CDR3 is TGTGCCAGCAGGAGGGGGAGGGAGGGGCCCGGGGAGCTGTTTTTT.